This T cell receptor (beta chain) was recorded in a study of brain T cells in children with intractable seizures. Surgery cases with the highest brain T cell transcript signatures were chosen for sequencing. Pre-surgery treatment included at least one anti-epileptic drug. Some clones are missing from TCRdb's copy, which holds only in-frame ones; the method was immunoSEQ multiplex PCR. The data hold tens of thousands of clones, with around nine tenths observed a single time. The input for sequencing was peripheral blood, taken at surgery. This TCR came from a girl aged 2-10 years with Rasmussen encephalitis and intractable seizures.

The CDR3, as DNA: TGTGCCAGCAGCCCAGGGGACGCCAATCAGCCCCAGCATTTT. Translating gives CASSPGDANQPQHF. The chain links TRBV5-5 to TRBJ1-5; a possible D gene is TRBD1 (6 bases). V was trimmed by 4 bases and J by 3 bases, leaving 11 bases between them. CDR3 length: 14 amino acids. In germline, CDR1 is SGHKS, CDR2 YYEKEE (reference sequence).